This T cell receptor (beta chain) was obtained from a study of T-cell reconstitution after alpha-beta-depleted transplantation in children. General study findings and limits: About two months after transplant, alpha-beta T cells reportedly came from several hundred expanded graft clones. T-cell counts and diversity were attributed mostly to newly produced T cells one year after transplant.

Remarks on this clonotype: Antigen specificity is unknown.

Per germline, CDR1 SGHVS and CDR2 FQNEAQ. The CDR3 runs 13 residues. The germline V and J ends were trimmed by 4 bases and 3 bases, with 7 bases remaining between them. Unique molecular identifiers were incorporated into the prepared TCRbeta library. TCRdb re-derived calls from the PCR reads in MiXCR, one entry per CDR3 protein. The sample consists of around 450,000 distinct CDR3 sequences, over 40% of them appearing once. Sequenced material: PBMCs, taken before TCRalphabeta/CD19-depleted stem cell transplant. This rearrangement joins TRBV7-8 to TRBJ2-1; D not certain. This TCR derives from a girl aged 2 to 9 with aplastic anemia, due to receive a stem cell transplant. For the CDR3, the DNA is TGTGCCAGCAGCTCCGCTAGCTACAATGAGCAGTTCTTC. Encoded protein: CASSSASYNEQFF.